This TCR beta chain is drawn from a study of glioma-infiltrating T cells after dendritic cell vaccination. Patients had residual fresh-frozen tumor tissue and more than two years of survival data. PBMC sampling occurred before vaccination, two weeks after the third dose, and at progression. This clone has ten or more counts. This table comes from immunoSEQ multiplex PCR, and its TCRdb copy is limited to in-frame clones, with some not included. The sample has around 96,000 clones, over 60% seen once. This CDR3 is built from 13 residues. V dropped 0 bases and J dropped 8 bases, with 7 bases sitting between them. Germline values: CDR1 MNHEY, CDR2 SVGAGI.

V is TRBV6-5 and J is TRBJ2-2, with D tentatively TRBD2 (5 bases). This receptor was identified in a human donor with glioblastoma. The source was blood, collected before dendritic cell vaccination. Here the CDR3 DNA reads TGTGCCAGCAGTTACTCGAGGGTAGGGGAGCTGTTTTTT. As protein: CASSYSRVGELFF.